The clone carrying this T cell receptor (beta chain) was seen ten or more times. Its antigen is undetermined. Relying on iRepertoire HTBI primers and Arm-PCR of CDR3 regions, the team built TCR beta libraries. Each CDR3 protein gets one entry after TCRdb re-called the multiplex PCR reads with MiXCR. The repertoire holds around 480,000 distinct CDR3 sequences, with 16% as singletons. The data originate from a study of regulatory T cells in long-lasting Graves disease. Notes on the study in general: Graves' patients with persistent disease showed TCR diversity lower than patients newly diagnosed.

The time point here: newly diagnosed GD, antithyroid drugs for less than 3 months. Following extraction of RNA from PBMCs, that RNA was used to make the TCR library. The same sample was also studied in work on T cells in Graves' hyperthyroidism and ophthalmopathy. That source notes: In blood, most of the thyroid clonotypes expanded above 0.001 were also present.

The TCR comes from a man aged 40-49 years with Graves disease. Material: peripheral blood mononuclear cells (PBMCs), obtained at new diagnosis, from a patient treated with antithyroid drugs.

CDR3 residues: CASSSTRRGSSYNEQFF. The CDR3 DNA reads TGTGCCAGCAGCTCAACCCGCAGGGGAAGCTCCTACAATGAGCAGTTCTTC. V and J are TRBV28 and TRBJ2-1, with a weak D call TRBD1 (6 bases). Germline CDR1 and CDR2: MDHEN and SYDVKM. V dropped 6 bases and J dropped 0 bases, with 18 bases sitting between them. CDR3 size: 17 residues. The whole variable domain, remainder taken from reference TRBV28 and TRBJ2-1, is DVKVTQSSRYLVKRTGEKVFLECVQDMDHENMFWYRQDPGLGLRLIYFSYDVKMKEKGDIPEGYSVSREKKERFSLILESASTNQTSMYLCASSSTRRGSSYNEQFFGPGTRLTVL.